This T cell receptor (beta chain) was sequenced for a study of T cell responses to AZD1222 COVID-19 vaccine. Between the trimmed V and J ends, which lost 0 bases and 9 bases, there was a span of 10 bases. This CDR3 has 14 amino acids. The V gene's germline CDR1 is SGHNT and CDR2 YYREEE (reference sequence). This clone was recorded once. Only in-frame clones appear in the TCRdb table, and some are missing; sequencing was by immunoSEQ multiplex PCR. The sample has approximately 85,000 clones, 80% to 90% seen once. The input for sequencing was peripheral blood, taken on day 0 of AZD1222 vaccination. V gene TRBV5-4 combines with J gene TRBJ1-6; perhaps TRBD1 as D (6 bases). This receptor was identified in an adult in good health. The CDR3 DNA reads TGTGCCAGCAGCTTGGAACAGGGTATTTCACCCCTCCACTTT. This codes for CASSLEQGISPLHF.